The 32 T cell receptor beta chains below come from one sample, sequenced in a study of shared clonotypes between healthy human individuals. The assay was immunoSEQ multiplex PCR, and TCRdb's table has in-frame clones only and misses some. This table has just over 2,000,000 clones, over 85% appearing once. The material sequenced was naive CD4+ T cells sorted from blood. Regarding subset: CD45RA+ positively selected. The receptors derive from a man younger than 35 in good health.

V gene TRBV2 combines with J gene TRBJ1-2, with 8 positions matching TRBD1. The CDR3 runs 15 residues. CDR1 is SNHLY, CDR2 FYNNEI, per germline. V gave up 8 bases and J gave up 4 bases; unmatched junction bases: 12. The CDR3, as DNA: TGTGCCAGCGCAGGCCTTCCAACAGGGGGCTATGGCTACACCTTC. It translates to CASAGLPTGGYGYTF.

Only one count was recorded for this clone. CDR3: CASSFPSGNTIYF. The CDR3 coding sequence is TGTGCCAGCAGTTTTCCTTCTGGAAACACCATATATTTT. V gene TRBV6-8 combines with J gene TRBJ1-3; D is unclear. From germline, CDR1 is MNHGY and CDR2 SAAAGT. The ends were cut back, 4 bases at V and 1 base at J, with 5 bases in the middle. The CDR3 consists of 13 residues.

The V gene is TRBV9, the J gene TRBJ2-3, with D perhaps TRBD2 (6 bases). The germline V and J ends were trimmed by 3 bases and 6 bases, with 20 bases remaining between them. This CDR3 spans 16 amino acids. Germline V gene lookup returns CDR1 SGDLS and CDR2 YYNGEE. As DNA, the CDR3 is TGTGCCAGCAGCGCAGGAAGACCCGCCGGAGGGGATACGCAGTATTTT. Amino acids: CASSAGRPAGGDTQYF.

The rearrangement uses TRBV27 and TRBJ1-1, with TRBD1 matching over 10 bases. Germline trimming cut 6 bases from V and 0 bases from J; bases unmatched to any gene: 10. The germline V gene has CDR1 MNHEY and CDR2 SMNVEV (reference sequence). This CDR3 is built from 17 residues. The CDR3 spells CASRPRDRGYMNTEAFF. The DNA of the CDR3 is TGTGCCAGCAGGCCGAGGGACAGGGGATATATGAACACTGAAGCTTTCTTT.

This chain links TRBV30 with TRBJ2-7; 7 bases match TRBD2. The CDR3 spans 12 residues. Trimming removed 3 bases from V and 7 bases from J; junction bases left unmatched: 6. Germline loops: CDR1 GTSNPN, CDR2 SVGIG (reference sequence). This CDR3 is CAWRAGVGEQYF. The CDR3 DNA reads as TGTGCCTGGAGGGCGGGAGTAGGGGAGCAGTACTTC.

The rearrangement uses TRBV2 and TRBJ1-1; a possible D gene is TRBD1 (6 bases). This CDR3 comprises 14 residues. Germline values: CDR1 SNHLY, CDR2 FYNNEI. The V end lost 1 base, the J end lost 4 bases, and 10 bases lay between the germline ends. Written as DNA, the CDR3 is TGTGCCAGCAGTGAAGATGGGGGGCCCACTGAAGCTTTCTTT. Protein sequence: CASSEDGGPTEAFF.

J is TRBJ2-7 and V is TRBV29-1, with 8 nucleotides matching TRBD1. The CDR3 sequence is 14 residues long. After removal of 6 bases from V and 0 bases from J, the junction contained 7 bases not matched to a gene. The germline V gene has CDR1 SQVTM and CDR2 ANQGSEA. The CDR3 spells CSVTTGAFSYEQYF. The CDR3 DNA reads as TGCAGCGTGACGACAGGGGCGTTCTCCTACGAGCAGTACTTC.

V gene TRBV5-1 combines with J gene TRBJ2-7; TRBD2 matches at 9 bases. V trimming: 1 base; J trimming: 2 bases; junction bases outside the gene matches: 4. This CDR3 spans 15 amino acids. Germline V gene sequence: CDR1 SGHRS, CDR2 YFSETQ. CDR3 nucleotides: TGCGCCAGCAGCTTGTTAGCGGGGGCCACCTACGAGCAGTACTTC. This encodes CASSLLAGATYEQYF.

The rearrangement links TRBV19 to TRBJ1-2; the D gene is possibly TRBD1 (6 bases). V lost 7 bases, J lost 8 bases, and 17 bases lay in between. Germline assignment: CDR1 LNHDA and CDR2 SQIVND (reference sequence). The CDR3 has 13 residues. In DNA form, the CDR3 reads TGTGCCAGTACCGGACTCCCAGGGGAGGGCTACACCTTC. As protein: CASTGLPGEGYTF. Full variable domain (rest looked up from reference TRBV19 and TRBJ1-2): DGGITQSPKYLFRKEGQNVTLSCEQNLNHDAMYWYRQDPGQGLRLIYYSQIVNDFQKGDIAEGYSVSREKKESFPLTVTSAQKNPTAFYLCASTGLPGEGYTFGSGTRLTVV.

V and J are TRBV6-1 and TRBJ2-7, with D possibly matching TRBD1 (5 bases). The CDR3 covers 14 residues. V lost 8 bases and J 1 base, leaving 15 bases between the germline ends. Germline V CDR1 and CDR2: MNHNS, SASEGT. CDR3 loop: CASSRTQGSYEQYF. CDR3 bases: TGTGCCAGCTCCCGAACCCAGGGTTCCTACGAGCAGTACTTC.

Note on this clone: The identical CDR3 is also encoded by other nucleotide sequences in the sample. The chain uses TRBV9 and TRBJ1-1, with TRBD1 as a possible D gene (5 bases). Trimming took 1 base from V and 1 from J, leaving 8 bases between them. CDR1 and CDR2 (germline): SGDLS, YYNGEE. This CDR3 has 14 amino acids. The CDR3 reads CASSVTGGNTEAFF. In DNA, the CDR3 is TGTGCCAGCAGCGTAACCGGGGGGAACACTGAAGCTTTCTTT.

V is TRBV7-2 and J is TRBJ2-7, with unresolved D. There are 15 residues in the CDR3. Trimming shortened V by 7 bases and J by 0 bases, and 16 bases separated the two germline ends. Germline V gene sequence: CDR1 SGHTA, CDR2 FQGNSA. The CDR3 here is CASTPVGGGSYEQYF. The CDR3 nucleotides read TGTGCCAGCACCCCGGTGGGTGGTGGCTCCTACGAGCAGTACTTC.

This chain joins TRBV2 and TRBJ2-2; TRBD2 matches 12 bases. Germline V lookup: CDR1 SNHLY, CDR2 FYNNEI. This CDR3 is built from 17 residues. V gave up 6 bases and J gave up 6 bases; unmatched junction bases: 11. This CDR3 reads CASRTGLAGFGSGELFF. The CDR3 nucleotides read TGTGCCAGCAGAACCGGACTAGCGGGATTCGGATCCGGGGAGCTGTTTTTT.

V gene TRBV5-1 combines with J gene TRBJ2-7, with a tentative D call TRBD1 (5 bases). V lost 3 bases and J lost 4, with 17 bases in between. The CDR3 totals 15 residues. Germline V gene sequence: CDR1 SGHRS, CDR2 YFSETQ. This chain's CDR3 is CASSSQGWSIYEQYF. CDR3 nucleotide sequence: TGCGCCAGCAGCTCTCAGGGATGGAGTATTTACGAGCAGTACTTC.

The genes are TRBV28 and TRBJ2-7; 10 bases map to TRBD1. The CDR3 loop spans 14 amino acids. The V gene's germline CDR1 is MDHEN and CDR2 SYDVKM. The V gene end was trimmed by 7 bases and the J gene end by 2 bases; junction bases not matched to a gene: 5. This CDR3 reads CASNPGTGAYEQYF. As DNA, the CDR3 is TGTGCCAGCAACCCCGGGACAGGGGCCTACGAGCAGTACTTC. Variable domain in full (rest from reference TRBV28 and TRBJ2-7): DVKVTQSSRYLVKRTGEKVFLECVQDMDHENMFWYRQDPGLGLRLIYFSYDVKMKEKGDIPEGYSVSREKKERFSLILESASTNQTSMYLCASNPGTGAYEQYFGPGTRLTVT.

The chain joins TRBV6-5 to TRBJ2-7; the D gene is possibly TRBD1 (5 bases). V was shortened by 7 bases and J by 0 bases, with 10 bases between the two germline ends. The germline gives CDR1 MNHEY, CDR2 SVGAGI. The CDR3 length is 13 residues. The CDR3 sequence is CASNVQDSYEQYF. The CDR3 DNA is TGTGCCAGCAATGTACAGGACTCCTACGAGCAGTACTTC.

The J gene is TRBJ2-2, the V gene TRBV5-1; 7 bases are shared with TRBD1. The CDR3 is 16 residues long. CDR1 and CDR2 from the germline V gene are SGHRS and YFSETQ. V dropped 2 bases and J dropped 1; count of bases not matched to a gene: 5. CDR3 in DNA: TGCGCCAGCAGCTTCACCGGGACAGAGAACACCGGGGAGCTGTTTTTT. This codes for CASSFTGTENTGELFF.

The gene calls are TRBV29-1 and TRBJ2-6; D gene unclear. Trimming removed 4 bases at V and 1 base at J, with 5 bases between. The CDR3 spans 13 residues. Germline values: CDR1 SQVTM, CDR2 ANQGSEA. The CDR3 nucleotides read TGCAGCGTTGCTTGGTCTGGGGCCAACGTCCTGACTTTC. Protein: CSVAWSGANVLTF.

The rearrangement links TRBV7-6 to TRBJ2-2; D is perhaps TRBD2 (6 bases). The V end was cut by 7 bases, the J end by 3 bases, with 12 bases between. Looked up from germline, CDR1 is SGHVS and CDR2 is FNYEAQ. CDR3 length equals 14 residues. CDR3 nucleotides: TGTGCCAGCACAACTAGCATGGACACCGGGGAGCTGTTTTTT. The encoded protein is CASTTSMDTGELFF.

This clone was seen once. As DNA, the CDR3 is TGTGCCAGCAGCTTAACGGGGCAGGGGCCCTACGAGCAGTACTTC. Protein product: CASSLTGQGPYEQYF. The chain recombines TRBV7-3 with TRBJ2-7; weak D call: TRBD1 (6 bases). Trimming stripped 0 bases from V and 2 bases from J, with 11 bases between. CDR1 is SGHTA and CDR2 is FQGTGA in the germline V gene. The CDR3 extends over 15 amino acids.

The V call is TRBV19, the J call TRBJ2-5, with 7 bases matching TRBD1. Looked up from germline, CDR1 is LNHDA and CDR2 is SQIVND (reference sequence). After removal of 4 bases from V and 5 bases from J, the junction contained 4 bases not matched to a gene. This CDR3 has 13 residues. The CDR3 DNA sequence: TGTGCCAGTAGTAACAGGGGTGCGGAGACCCAGTACTTC. Translating gives CASSNRGAETQYF.

The chain carries TRBV5-1 and TRBJ2-3; D is uncertain. The CDR3 runs 14 residues. Germline lookup yields CDR1 SGHRS and CDR2 YFSETQ. V was pared by 2 bases and J by 2 bases, with 9 bases between. Here the CDR3 DNA reads TGCGCCAGCAGCTTAGGCCGATTCACAGATACGCAGTATTTT. Translating gives CASSLGRFTDTQYF.

This clone has just one count. J is TRBJ2-3 and V is TRBV7-9; possibly TRBD2 for D (6 bases). V was cut by 5 bases and J by 4 bases, with 10 bases left in between. The V gene's germline CDR1 is SEHNR and CDR2 FQNEAQ (reference sequence). The CDR3 consists of 13 residues. CDR3 residues: CASSASGADTQYF. In DNA, the CDR3 is TGTGCCAGCAGCGCCTCGGGGGCAGATACGCAGTATTTT.

This chain uses TRBV7-9 with TRBJ1-1; 7 nucleotides align to TRBD1. V trimming: 4 bases; J trimming: 10 bases; junction bases outside the gene matches: 6. CDR3 length equals 12 residues. Germline V gives CDR1 SEHNR, CDR2 FQNEAQ (reference sequence). CDR3 region: CASSYAGGAAFF. The CDR3 DNA reads TGTGCCAGCAGCTACGCAGGGGGAGCAGCTTTCTTT. The complete variable domain, with remaining parts taken from reference TRBV7-9 and TRBJ1-1, reads DTGVSQNPRHKITKRGQNVTFRCDPISEHNRLYWYRQTLGQGPEFLTYFQNEAQLEKSRLLSDRFSAERPKGSFSTLEIQRTEQGDSAMYLCASSYAGGAAFFGQGTRLTVV.

This clone was detected once. The V call is TRBV5-8, the J call TRBJ1-2; 10 bases map to TRBD1. This CDR3 has 16 residues. Germline assignment: CDR1 SGHTS and CDR2 YDEGEE. Germline trimming cut 1 base from V and 2 bases from J; bases unmatched to any gene: 5. CDR3 sequence reads: CASSLLGTGVNYGYTF. CDR3 sequence (DNA): TGTGCCAGCAGCTTGTTAGGGACAGGGGTCAACTATGGCTACACCTTC.

DNA of the CDR3: TGTGCCAGCAGCCAAGATACAGAAACAGGGATCCTATCCACTGAAGCTTTCTTT. It codes for CASSQDTETGILSTEAFF. The chain uses TRBV4-2 and TRBJ1-1; a possible D gene is TRBD1 (6 bases). The CDR3 totals 18 residues. Between the trimmed V and J ends, which lost 0 bases and 4 bases, there was a span of 21 bases. Germline V gene sequence: CDR1 LGHNA, CDR2 YNFKEQ.

The chain joins TRBV19 to TRBJ2-1, with D unclear. Germline CDR1 is LNHDA and CDR2 is SQIVND (reference sequence). The CDR3 loop spans 12 amino acids. The V end lost 9 bases, the J end lost 1 base, and 7 bases lay between the germline ends. The CDR3 DNA is TGTGCCAGCTGCGAGTCCTACAATGAGCAGTTCTTC. Residues: CASCESYNEQFF.

Only one count was recorded for this clone. This chain joins TRBV28 and TRBJ1-2, with 8 bases fitting TRBD1. The V segment lost 6 bases and the J segment 8 bases; nucleotides outside the gene matches: 11. The CDR3 has 14 amino acids. The germline V gene encodes CDR1 MDHEN and CDR2 SYDVKM. The CDR3 here is CASSYPLGQGGYTF. In DNA form, the CDR3 reads TGTGCCAGCAGCTACCCTCTAGGACAGGGAGGCTACACCTTC.

The chain uses TRBV19 and TRBJ1-2; D not certain. Between the trimmed V and J ends, which lost 2 bases and 5 bases, there was a span of 15 bases. The CDR3 runs to 15 residues. Germline V gives CDR1 LNHDA, CDR2 SQIVND (reference sequence). This CDR3 is CASSITDRVMYGYTF. CDR3 nucleotides: TGTGCCAGTAGTATAACGGACCGGGTAATGTATGGCTACACCTTC.

The chain carries TRBV19 and TRBJ2-7; 8 nucleotides agree with TRBD1. Germline trimming cut 5 bases from V and 0 bases from J; bases unmatched to any gene: 6. In germline, CDR1 is LNHDA, CDR2 SQIVND (reference sequence). This CDR3 comprises 15 residues. CDR3 DNA sequence: TGTGCCAGTAGTGCGGGACAGGCGAGCTCCTACGAGCAGTACTTC. Residues: CASSAGQASSYEQYF.

With regard to this clone: The same CDR3 is also encoded by other DNA sequences in this sample. The V call is TRBV7-6, the J call TRBJ1-1; D not certain. Germline CDR1 SGHVS, CDR2 FNYEAQ. V shed 0 bases and J shed 1 base, with 3 bases lying between them. The length of the CDR3 is 13 residues. CDR3 DNA: TGTGCCAGCAGCTTAGCGAGGAACACTGAAGCTTTCTTT. Protein: CASSLARNTEAFF.

The chain couples TRBV4-3 to TRBJ1-3; D call uncertain. The germline CDR1 and CDR2 sequences are LGHNA and YSLEER. The CDR3 length is 16 residues. V lost 0 bases and J 0 bases, leaving 9 bases between the germline ends. The DNA for the CDR3 is TGCGCCAGCAGCCAAGAGGCACTGAGCTCTGGAAACACCATATATTTT. Protein sequence: CASSQEALSSGNTIYF.